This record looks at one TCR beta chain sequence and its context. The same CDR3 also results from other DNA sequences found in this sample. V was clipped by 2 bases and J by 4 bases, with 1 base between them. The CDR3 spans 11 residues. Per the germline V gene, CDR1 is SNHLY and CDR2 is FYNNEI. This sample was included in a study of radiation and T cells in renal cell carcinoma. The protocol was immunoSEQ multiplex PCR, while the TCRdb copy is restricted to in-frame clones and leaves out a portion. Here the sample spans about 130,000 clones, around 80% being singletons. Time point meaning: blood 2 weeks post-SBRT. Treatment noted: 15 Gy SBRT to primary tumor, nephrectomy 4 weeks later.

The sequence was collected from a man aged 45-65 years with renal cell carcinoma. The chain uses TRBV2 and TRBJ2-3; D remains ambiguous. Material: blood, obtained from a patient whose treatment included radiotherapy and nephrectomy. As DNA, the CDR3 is TGTGCCAGCAGTGAATCAGATACGCAGTATTTT. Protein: CASSESDTQYF.